This T cell receptor beta chain appears in the sequencing data of a study of blood T cell repertoires in COVID-19 (dated by TCRdb to 2020 to 2022). With regard to the full study: Samples from collaborators originated in the United States, Italy and Spain and spanned both the acute and convalescent phases of COVID-19. The prospective study material was composed of cDNA or gDNA derived from T cells, B-cell-depleted T cells, or PBMCs. The dataset comprised deeply sampled blood TCRbeta repertoires from subjects exposed to, actively infected with, or recovered from COVID-19. The repertoires were released in a freely available public database meant as a resource for research on the immune response to SARS-CoV-2. Samples were obtained from the ongoing ImmuneRACE study (first 160 participants) and from 1,000 to 1,500 subjects provided by 6 global collaborators. A de-identified subject ID, COVID-19 status, age in years and sex were almost always included in the sample metadata. Where available, HLA class I and class II types were obtained from metadata supplied by the sample provider rather than from assay-based typing. The paper as a whole reports these results and caveats: The quantity of clinical and demographic metadata differed by source and by participant and was supplied without curation.

Comment on this clone: Its antigen has not been determined. Base qualities are not recorded, but no much larger clone differs from it by a single base.

The germline V gene supplies CDR1 SGHRS and CDR2 YFSETQ. Here V drops 5 bases and J drops 5 bases, and the junction holds 3 bases not matched to any gene. From its cysteine to its phenylalanine, the CDR3 spans 14 amino acids. Solely the CDR3 DNA is kept, with 42 bases framed from the first base. In the prospective study, participants were about 18 to 95 years old, resided in 25 or so geographic areas of the United States, and were enrolled through a virtual design. To assign participants to cohorts, the prospective study relied on clinical history that participants themselves reported in a screening survey and a study questionnaire. ImmuneRACE Cohort 3 recovered participants were defined by two consecutive negative NP/OP PCR tests, healthcare professional clearance, or symptom resolution. Each participant in the prospective study had whole blood, serum and a nasopharyngeal or oropharyngeal swab collected by mobile phlebotomists. Over a roughly 2-month period, participants in the prospective study had the option of providing additional blood draws and questionnaires. Before DNA extraction, prospective study blood samples were shipped either frozen or at room temperature.

The immunoSEQ Assay, a bias-controlled multiplex PCR, was used to amplify TCRbeta CDR3 regions from genomic DNA. The source study handled its data this way. Nucleated cell counts per sample were estimated from amplification of reference gene primers within the assay. Sequence reads were collapsed and filtered to measure the absolute abundance of every unique TCRbeta CDR3 rearrangement. Productive Simpson clonality was computed per sample as the square root of Simpson's diversity index over productive rearrangements. Entries here come from immuneACCESS through TCRdb and include only in-frame sequences with V and J called. Some clones fail to appear in such tables; in the studies checked, an unresolved V gene covers under half of the shortfall, and the cause of the remainder is unknown. The DNA gave D and trimming, while V, J and clone size come from that table. The sample profile shows under 200,000 clones; more than 70% of them were found once. The ten largest clonotypes hold around 18% of the sample.

The rearrangement joined TRBV5-1 to TRBJ1-6, and 8 junctional nucleotides match TRBD1. This clonotype originated in a man aged 60-69 years who had recovered from COVID-19. What was sequenced was PBMCs or T cells enriched from blood (not recorded which). The CDR3 in this case is CASRRTGNNSPLHF. The bases are TGCGCCAGCAGAAGGACAGGGAATAATTCACCCCTCCACTTT.